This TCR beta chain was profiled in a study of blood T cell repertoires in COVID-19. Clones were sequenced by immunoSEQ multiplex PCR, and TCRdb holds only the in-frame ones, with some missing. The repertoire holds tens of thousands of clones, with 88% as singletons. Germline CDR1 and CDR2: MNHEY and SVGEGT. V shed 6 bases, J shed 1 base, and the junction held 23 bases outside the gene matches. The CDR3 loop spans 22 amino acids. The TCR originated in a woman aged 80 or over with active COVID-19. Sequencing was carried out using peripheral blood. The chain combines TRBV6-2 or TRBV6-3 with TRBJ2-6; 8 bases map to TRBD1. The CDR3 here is CASSLIQGAASWGGSGANVLTF. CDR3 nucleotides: TGTGCCAGCAGCCTTATTCAGGGGGCCGCATCATGGGGCGGTTCTGGGGCCAACGTCCTGACTTTC.